Listed here are 23 T cell receptor beta chains from one sample, sequenced in a study of blood T cell repertoires in COVID-19. Sequenced by immunoSEQ multiplex PCR; TCRdb stores in-frame clones only, minus some. In the table there are about 120,000 clones, roughly 76% of which are singletons. The sequenced sample was peripheral blood. The source is a human donor in a cohort sampled during active COVID-19.

The J gene is TRBJ2-1, the V gene TRBV30, with 9 bases aligning to TRBD2. V gave up 1 base and J gave up 9 bases; unmatched junction bases: 16. The CDR3 runs 17 residues. Germline CDR1 and CDR2: GTSNPN and SVGIG (reference sequence). CDR3 residues: CAWSAKGASGILGEQFF. The CDR3 nucleotides are TGTGCCTGGAGTGCTAAAGGAGCTAGCGGGATTTTGGGTGAGCAGTTCTTC.

The V gene is TRBV6-6, the J gene TRBJ2-3; TRBD2 agrees at 10 bases. CDR3 length: 16 residues. V lost 5 bases, J lost 8 bases, and 13 bases stayed unmatched. Germline assignment: CDR1 MNHNY and CDR2 SVGAGI (reference sequence). CDR3 amino acids: CASSPTTSGGVATQYF. The CDR3 DNA sequence: TGTGCCAGCAGTCCCACCACCAGCGGGGGGGTTGCTACGCAGTATTTT.

The gene calls are TRBV7-8 and TRBJ1-2; perhaps TRBD1 as D (6 bases). The CDR3 is 15 residues long. CDR1 and CDR2 from the germline V gene are SGHVS and FQNEAQ. The V end lost 1 base, the J end lost 2 bases, and 11 bases lay between the germline ends. The DNA of the CDR3 is TGTGCCAGCAGCTTAGAATGGACAGACAACTATGGCTACACCTTC. This translates into CASSLEWTDNYGYTF.

The chain couples TRBV25-1 to TRBJ2-7, with a weak D call TRBD1 (5 bases). The CDR3 length is 13 residues. The germline CDR1 and CDR2 sequences are MGHDK and SYGVNS. Trimming removed 3 bases from V and 4 bases from J, with 10 bases in between. CDR3 residues: CASSDPPGYEQYF. DNA for the CDR3: TGTGCCAGCAGTGACCCCCCAGGGTACGAGCAGTACTTC.

This chain joins TRBV5-1 and TRBJ2-7; D possibly corresponds to TRBD2 (6 bases). Trimming shortened V by 9 bases and J by 0 bases, and 16 bases separated the two germline ends. The CDR3 contains 14 residues. CDR1 and CDR2 from the germline V gene are SGHRS and YFSETQ. CDR3 coding DNA: TGCGCCACTGGGGGGAGTCCCGACTCCTACGAGCAGTACTTC. As protein: CATGGSPDSYEQYF.

V usage is TRBV28 and J usage is TRBJ2-7; 11 bases are shared with TRBD2. Looked up from germline, CDR1 is MDHEN and CDR2 is SYDVKM. V lost 3 bases and J lost 5; bases outside the gene matches: 6. The length of the CDR3 is 15 residues. The CDR3 DNA reads as TGTGCCAGCAGTTTTACTAGCGGGAGTTTCAACGAGCAGTACTTC. Translation gives CASSFTSGSFNEQYF.

The V and J genes are TRBV7-9 and TRBJ2-5; perhaps TRBD2 as D (6 bases). Trimming cost V 5 bases and J 1 base, with 11 bases left between them. Germline V gene sequence: CDR1 SEHNR, CDR2 FQNEAQ (reference sequence). The CDR3 contains 14 residues. Here the CDR3 reads CASSLSGIQETQYF. In DNA, the CDR3 is TGTGCCAGCAGCCTTAGCGGAATCCAAGAGACCCAGTACTTC.

This clone was seen a handful of times. The chain recombines TRBV7-9 with TRBJ1-1, with 7 positions matching TRBD1. Trimming removed 5 bases from V and 3 bases from J; junction bases left unmatched: 9. The germline CDR1 and CDR2 sequences are SEHNR and FQNEAQ (reference sequence). The CDR3 has 15 residues. The DNA for the CDR3 is TGTGCCAGCAGCCCAAGACAGGGATGGGACACTGAAGCTTTCTTT. It specifies CASSPRQGWDTEAFF.

This chain connects TRBV6-8 to TRBJ2-7; a weak D match, TRBD2 (5 bases). Trimming removed 8 bases from V and 0 bases from J, with 20 bases in between. Germline values: CDR1 MNHGY, CDR2 SAAAGT. This CDR3 comprises 16 residues. The CDR3: CASPKYLSEASYEQYF. The CDR3 DNA follows: TGTGCCAGCCCCAAATACCTTAGCGAGGCCTCCTACGAGCAGTACTTC.

The rearrangement uses TRBV27 and TRBJ2-7; TRBD1 matches at 7 bases. The V gene's germline CDR1 is MNHEY and CDR2 SMNVEV (reference sequence). J lost 2 bases, V lost 5 bases, and 12 bases had no gene match. This CDR3 is 16 amino acids long. CDR3 residues: CASSPVNRGLTYEQYF. In DNA, the CDR3 is TGTGCCAGCAGTCCTGTAAACAGGGGTCTAACCTACGAGCAGTACTTC.

The chain combines TRBV29-1 with TRBJ2-2, with a tentative D call TRBD1 (5 bases). CDR1 SQVTM and CDR2 ANQGSEA come from the germline V gene. V was cut by 6 bases and J by 5 bases, with 10 bases left in between. This CDR3 contains 12 residues. This CDR3 is CSVGPGTGELFF. DNA of the CDR3: TGCAGCGTCGGGCCAGGGACCGGGGAGCTGTTTTTT.

In its sample, this clone was seen a few times. The V gene is TRBV27, the J gene TRBJ2-6; 11 bases fit TRBD1. The junction had 5 bases not matched to a gene; V was cut back by 2 bases and J by 2 bases. The germline V gene encodes CDR1 MNHEY and CDR2 SMNVEV (reference sequence). CDR3 size: 18 residues. The CDR3 DNA sequence: TGTGCCAGCAGTTTACGGACGGGACAGGGGGCTGGGGCCAACGTCCTGACTTTC. It is translated as CASSLRTGQGAGANVLTF.

The chain employs TRBV4-3 and TRBJ1-2; possible D gene TRBD1, 5 bases. The germline CDR1 and CDR2 sequences are LGHNA and YSLEER. Trimming stripped 0 bases from V and 2 bases from J, with 10 bases between. CDR3 length: 15 amino acids. The chain's CDR3 is CASSQDYQGNYGYTF. CDR3 DNA sequence: TGCGCCAGCAGCCAAGATTATCAGGGAAACTATGGCTACACCTTC.

In its sample, this clone was seen once. The chain joins TRBV6-6 to TRBJ2-1; no firm D call. Trimming left V 0 bases short and J 4 bases short, with 7 bases between. The CDR3 runs to 14 residues. Germline values: CDR1 MNHNY, CDR2 SVGAGI (reference sequence). CDR3 in DNA: TGTGCCAGCAGTTACTCACTGAATTACAATGAGCAGTTCTTC. This sequence encodes CASSYSLNYNEQFF.

The chain couples TRBV9 to TRBJ2-3, with no clear D. Germline CDR1 and CDR2: SGDLS and YYNGEE. The V end was cut by 1 base, the J end by 0 bases, with 6 bases between. CDR3 length: 14 amino acids. The CDR3 DNA follows: TGTGCCAGCAGCGTATCATTTAGCACAGATACGCAGTATTTT. This gives the protein CASSVSFSTDTQYF.

V and J are TRBV13 and TRBJ1-2; 10 nucleotides match TRBD1. CDR1 PRHDT and CDR2 FYEKMQ come from the germline V gene (reference sequence). The CDR3 has 14 amino acids. J gave up 8 bases and V 3 bases, and 6 bases lay outside the gene matches. CDR3 sequence (DNA): TGTGCCAGCAGCTTCGACAGGGGGCGCGTCGGCTACACCTTC. Protein product: CASSFDRGRVGYTF. The variable domain in full, completed from reference TRBV13 and TRBJ1-2, reads AAGVIQSPRHLIKEKRETATLKCYPIPRHDTVYWYQQGPGQDPQFLISFYEKMQSDKGSIPDRFSAQQFSDYHSELNMSSLELGDSALYFCASSFDRGRVGYTFGSGTRLTVV.

The chain uses TRBV18 and TRBJ2-3, with TRBD2 identical over 7 bases. The CDR3 runs to 15 residues. Germline V CDR1 and CDR2: KGHSH, LQKENI. V gave up 2 bases and J gave up 1 base; unmatched junction bases: 3. The CDR3 is CASSPKRERTDTQYF. Here the CDR3 DNA reads TGTGCCAGCTCACCAAAGCGGGAACGCACAGATACGCAGTATTTT.

This clone was picked up a small number of times. The chain is built from TRBV7-8 and TRBJ1-5; D might be TRBD1 (6 bases). V lost 1 base and J 4 bases, leaving 14 bases between the germline ends. Germline CDR1 and CDR2: SGHVS and FQNEAQ. The CDR3 loop spans 16 amino acids. The CDR3 nucleotides read TGTGCCAGCAGCTTAGAGCCGGGACATATTAATCAGCCCCAGCATTTT. Amino acids: CASSLEPGHINQPQHF. Looking up the rest from reference TRBV7-8 and TRBJ1-5 gives the full variable domain: GAGVSQSPRYKVAKRGQDVALRCDPISGHVSLFWYQQALGQGPEFLTYFQNEAQLDKSGLPSDRFFAERPEGSVSTLKIQRTQQEDSAVYLCASSLEPGHINQPQHFGDGTRLSIL.

The chain has TRBV10-3 and TRBJ1-6; 7 positions match TRBD1. After removal of 6 bases from V and 6 bases from J, the junction contained 5 bases not matched to a gene. Germline-derived CDR1 and CDR2 are ENHRY and SYGVKD. The CDR3 covers 14 residues. The CDR3 DNA reads TGTGCCATCAGATCGGGGACAGCTAATTCACCCCTCCACTTT. Its translation: CAIRSGTANSPLHF.

The chain combines TRBV4-3 with TRBJ2-1; 9 bases are a match to TRBD2. Germline assignment: CDR1 LGHNA and CDR2 YSLEER. V gave up 0 bases and J gave up 3 bases; unmatched junction bases: 6. This CDR3 comprises 17 residues. This chain's CDR3 is CASSQELGRGGYNEQFF. The CDR3 coding sequence is TGCGCCAGCAGCCAAGAATTGGGGCGGGGGGGCTACAATGAGCAGTTCTTC.

This clone was seen only a few times. J is TRBJ2-5 and V is TRBV11-2; possible D gene TRBD1, 5 bases. The V end lost 1 base, the J end lost 7 bases, and 13 bases lay between the germline ends. The germline CDR1 and CDR2 sequences are SGHAT and FQNNGV. The CDR3 totals 14 residues. The CDR3 DNA reads TGTGCCAGCAGCTTAGGCAGGGAAAGTGGGACCCAGTACTTC. As protein: CASSLGRESGTQYF.

The V gene is TRBV15, the J gene TRBJ1-1; perhaps TRBD1 as D (5 bases). The V end was cut by 5 bases, the J end by 10 bases, with 14 bases between. Germline V gene sequence: CDR1 LNHNV, CDR2 YYDKDF (reference sequence). The CDR3 sequence is 12 residues long. In DNA form, the CDR3 reads TGTGCCACCAGCGTGCAGGGTAGGGGAGCTTTCTTT. It encodes CATSVQGRGAFF.

This chain links TRBV12-5 with TRBJ1-2, with 7 positions matching TRBD1. This CDR3 is built from 13 residues. V lost 7 bases to trimming and J lost 3 bases; unmatched junction nucleotides: 5. The germline gives CDR1 LGHNT, CDR2 FRNRAP. The CDR3 is CASALGTDYGYTF. The DNA of the CDR3 is TGTGCTAGTGCCCTGGGGACAGACTATGGCTACACCTTC. Full variable domain (missing parts from reference TRBV12-5 and TRBJ1-2): DARVTQTPRHKVTEMGQEVTMRCQPILGHNTVFWYRQTMMQGLELLAYFRNRAPLDDSGMPKDRFSAEMPDATLATLKIQPSEPRDSAVYFCASALGTDYGYTFGSGTRLTVV.